This T cell receptor beta chain comes out of a study of OX40 agonist ivuxolimab in advanced cancers. Study context: Patients received ivuxolimab, an agonistic anti-OX40 (CD134) antibody. Whole-study results and caveats: Some of the lowest clonal expansion was seen in partial responders at 0.1-3.0 mg/kg. Among T cells, CD8+ cells averaged more expanded clones than CD4+ cells.

Data came from immunoSEQ multiplex PCR; TCRdb stores just in-frame clones and leaves some out. Of about 61,000 clones in the sample, roughly 84% were seen once. Per the germline V gene, CDR1 is MNHEY and CDR2 is SVGAGI. CDR3 length: 13 amino acids. V lost 5 bases, J lost 2 bases, and 10 bases lay in between. Note on this clone: Its antigen is unknown.

Peripheral blood came from all dose cohorts at three timepoints. Sequencing used CD4+ or CD8+ T cells sorted from blood, obtained in a trial of the OX40 agonist ivuxolimab. The sequence derives from an adult with an advanced solid tumor such as melanoma, head and neck, liver or kidney cancer. V is TRBV6-5 and J is TRBJ2-7; D is uncertain. As DNA, the CDR3 is TGTGCCAGCAGTCCTACTATGGCCTACGAGCAGTACTTC. Amino acid sequence: CASSPTMAYEQYF.